This TCR beta chain was retrieved from a study of blood T cell repertoires in COVID-19. Study-level information: PBMCs, B-cell-depleted T cells, or T cells were the source of the cDNA or gDNA that made up the material.

Everyone who took part was roughly 18 to 89 years old, and they came from 24 US areas. Assignments of participants to cohorts depended upon their own reported clinical history. Trimming pared 3 bases from V and 7 bases from J, leaving 13 bases between. From germline, CDR1 is MNHEY and CDR2 SVGAGI. The length of the CDR3 is 13 residues. The method was immunoSEQ multiplex PCR; TCRdb's version includes in-frame clones alone and lacks a portion of them. The data contain fewer than 250,000 clones, over 75% of them seen just once; the ten biggest clones take up 3.7%. The sample taken for sequencing was PBMCs or T cells enriched from blood (not recorded which). This rearrangement joins TRBV6-5 to TRBJ2-7; TRBD2 is a possible D gene (5 bases). This sequence originates from a woman aged 25 to 39 who had been exposed to COVID-19. This CDR3 is CASSYFGSEEQYF. CDR3 sequence (DNA): TGTGCCAGCAGTTATTTTGGGAGTGAGGAGCAGTACTTC.